This record looks at one T cell receptor (beta chain) sequence and its context. This specimen belongs to a study of cytomegalovirus exposure and HLA in healthy donors. V gave up 6 bases and J gave up 9 bases; unmatched junction bases: 13. CDR1 and CDR2 from the germline V gene are MNHNY and SVGAGI (reference sequence). This CDR3 comprises 14 residues. Sequencing used immunoSEQ multiplex PCR; TCRdb keeps in-frame clones, though not all of them. The sample contains roughly 200,000 clones, about 81% of which appear only once. The chain is built from TRBV6-6 and TRBJ1-2, with 7 bases lining up with TRBD1. The sequence was obtained from a woman aged 25 to 45 in good health and CMV-seronegative. Sequencing was performed on PBMCs. The CDR3 is CASRIRQGPGSYTF. The CDR3 DNA is TGTGCCAGCAGAATCCGACAGGGACCGGGAAGCTACACCTTC.